The 11 T cell receptor beta chains presented below share a single source sample, sequenced in a study of blood T cells in healthy people across ages. A J-beta primer mix and a sample-barcoded 5' primer were used in a second PCR of roughly 6 to 11 cycles. TCRdb re-analysed the 5' RACE reads in MiXCR, keeping a single row per CDR3 protein. The data contain about 1.6 million distinct CDR3 sequences, about 31% of them singletons. The sequenced sample was blood. The receptors shown here come from a woman younger than 45 in good health.

About this clonotype itself: The junction and the germline gene differ at one end; a read error may be behind it. The V call is TRBV7-9, the J call TRBJ2-3; D possibly corresponds to TRBD2 (7 bases). Germline V lookup: CDR1 SEHNR, CDR2 FQNEAQ (reference sequence). There are 14 residues in the CDR3. CDR3 sequence (DNA): TGTGCCAGCAGCGCCGGGGGGCAGGCGGATATGCAGTATTTT. Protein sequence: CASSAGGQADMQYF.

The V and J genes are TRBV28 and TRBJ2-7; 10 bases agree with TRBD2. Germline V lookup: CDR1 MDHEN, CDR2 SYDVKM. The ends lost 1 base at V and 2 bases at J; junction bases unmatched: 8. The CDR3 is 17 amino acids. CDR3 nucleotides: TGTGCCAGCAGTTTATCCTTAGCGGGAGGCCTTCCCTACGAGCAGTACTTC. Translated: CASSLSLAGGLPYEQYF.

This clonotype was counted at least ten times. This sequence joins TRBV4-1 and TRBJ1-2; D is unresolved. Germline lookup yields CDR1 MGHRA and CDR2 YSYEKL. The CDR3 runs 14 residues. Trimming took 1 base from V and 3 from J, leaving 9 bases between them. This CDR3 is CASSQGSGDYGYTF. The CDR3 bases are TGCGCCAGCAGCCAAGGGTCAGGTGACTATGGCTACACCTTC.

This clonotype came up many times. J is TRBJ2-1 and V is TRBV6-2 or TRBV6-3, with TRBD2 matching over 7 bases. This CDR3 is 15 amino acids long. Germline-derived CDR1 and CDR2 are MNHEY and SVGEGT. With 6 bases clipped from V and 4 bases from J, the junction kept 9 bases outside the gene matches. Here the CDR3 DNA reads TGTGCCAGCAGACCCGGGACTAAACAATACAATGAGCAGTTCTTC. It codes for CASRPGTKQYNEQFF.

This clonotype was observed once. The J gene is TRBJ2-1, the V gene TRBV19; possibly TRBD2 for D (5 bases). The germline gives CDR1 LNHDA, CDR2 SQIVND (reference sequence). The V gene lost 6 bases and the J gene lost 0 bases, with 12 bases spanning the gap. The CDR3 length is 15 residues. The CDR3 reads CASSQDSRSYNEQFF. As DNA, the CDR3 is TGTGCCAGTAGCCAGGACTCCCGCTCCTACAATGAGCAGTTCTTC.

V is TRBV7-9 and J is TRBJ2-7; D gene uncertain. V was clipped by 4 bases and J by 2 bases, with 12 bases between them. The CDR3 length is 14 residues. Per germline, CDR1 SEHNR and CDR2 FQNEAQ (reference sequence). CDR3 region: CASSSNDFAYEQYF. The CDR3 coding sequence is TGTGCCAGCAGCTCCAACGACTTCGCCTACGAGCAGTACTTC.

This sequence joins TRBV19 and TRBJ1-5, with 9 bases identical to TRBD1. The V and J ends lost 10 bases and 7 bases, in that order; junction bases with no gene match: 5. The CDR3 covers 12 residues. Germline V lookup: CDR1 LNHDA, CDR2 SQIVND (reference sequence). This CDR3 is CATDRGAQPQHF. In DNA, the CDR3 is TGTGCCACAGACAGGGGGGCCCAGCCCCAGCATTTT.

In its sample, this clonotype was seen a few times. The V call is TRBV27, the J call TRBJ2-3; tentatively, D is TRBD2 (6 bases). Germline values: CDR1 MNHEY, CDR2 SMNVEV (reference sequence). CDR3 length: 15 amino acids. V was clipped by 7 bases and J by 3 bases, with 17 bases between them. Here the CDR3 reads CASTLEGRETDTQYF. The DNA for the CDR3 is TGTGCCAGCACCCTCGAAGGGCGGGAAACAGATACGCAGTATTTT.

This clonotype was recorded a few times. This chain joins TRBV7-8 and TRBJ2-5; 7 nucleotides line up with TRBD1. Trimming cost V 4 bases and J 11 bases; bases outside gene matches: 7. The CDR3 totals 12 residues. Germline lookup yields CDR1 SGHVS and CDR2 FQNEAQ. This CDR3 is CASSSDPTGQYF. CDR3 coding DNA: TGTGCCAGCAGCTCGGATCCGACAGGGCAGTACTTC.

This clonotype was counted a few times. The J gene is TRBJ1-2, the V gene TRBV10-3, with D possibly being TRBD1 (6 bases). This CDR3 has 13 amino acids. Trimming took 2 bases from V and 7 from J, leaving 11 bases between them. Germline CDR1 is ENHRY and CDR2 is SYGVKD. The CDR3: CAISEIQGPGYTF. The CDR3 region has the DNA TGTGCCATCAGTGAGATCCAGGGGCCTGGCTACACCTTC.

This rearrangement joins TRBV9 to TRBJ2-3; 8 positions match TRBD2. Trimming took 3 bases from V and 5 from J; bases not matched to a gene: 8. Germline V gene data show CDR1 as SGDLS and CDR2 as YYNGEE. The CDR3 has 15 amino acids. Written as DNA, the CDR3 is TGTGCCAGCAGCGCCGGGCTAAGCGGGGGAGATACGCAGTATTTT. Translating gives CASSAGLSGGDTQYF. The complete variable domain, with remaining parts taken from reference TRBV9 and TRBJ2-3, reads DSGVTQTPKHLITATGQRVTLRCSPRSGDLSVYWYQQSLDQGLQFLIQYYNGEERAKGNILERFSAQQFPDLHSELNLSSLELGDSALYFCASSAGLSGGDTQYFGPGTRLTVL.